Following are 10 T cell receptor beta chains from one sample sequenced in a study of Tregs in tolerant kidney transplant recipients. TCRdb's table, derived via immunoSEQ multiplex PCR, lists solely in-frame clones and lacks some. Found here are some 30,000 clones; the top ten clones hold roughly 2%. Recipients received nonmyeloablative bone marrow transplants from related graft donors, with transient mixed chimerism. Material: CD4+ T cells from blood (PBMCs), obtained 24 months after the transplant. The origin of the receptors is a human patient who received a combined kidney and bone marrow transplant. Some T cells may trace back to the graft donor.

Concerning this clone: Coverage ceases 3 residues before the CDR3 finishes, and the germline J gene fills in the end. The rearrangement joins TRBV7-2 to TRBJ2-1; 11 nucleotides align to TRBD2. The CDR3 contains 17 residues. V lost 0 bases to trimming and J lost 3 bases; unmatched junction nucleotides: 4. Germline CDR1 reads SGHTA; CDR2 reads FQGNSA. Partial CDR3 DNA: TGTGCCAGCAGCTTAGCTAGCGGGAGGGCTGACTACAATGAG. Translated, it gives CASSLASGRADYNE. The full CDR3 protein reads CASSLASGRADYNEQFF.

Details on this clone: Coverage ceases 3 residues before the CDR3 finishes, and the germline J gene fills in the end. The V and J genes are TRBV20-1 and TRBJ2-5, with TRBD2 matching over 8 bases. The CDR3 is made up of 15 amino acids. V trimming: 0 bases; J trimming: 5 bases; junction bases outside the gene matches: 8. The germline V gene has CDR1 DFQATT and CDR2 SNEGSKA (reference sequence). The covered CDR3 bases are TGCAGTGCTAGAGATACTAGCGGAGGGGGGGAGACC. Amino acids: CSARDTSGGGET. The complete CDR3 protein is CSARDTSGGGETQYF.

Concerning this clone: With the read ending 3 residues before the CDR3 end, the germline J gene is used to fill in that end. The chain is built from TRBV13 and TRBJ2-2; 11 bases map to TRBD2. Germline values: CDR1 PRHDT, CDR2 FYEKMQ (reference sequence). This CDR3 region has 16 residues. The J segment lost 1 base and the V segment lost 3 bases, leaving 1 base of the junction unmatched. The CDR3 sequence is CASSFGLAGNTGELFF. The sequenced part of the CDR3 DNA is TGTGCCAGCAGCTTCGGACTAGCGGGGAACACCGGGGAG.

With respect to this clone: The CDR3 goes on 3 residues after the read ends, and that part is filled in from the germline J gene. The V call is TRBV18, the J call TRBJ1-4; 9 bases align to TRBD1. CDR3 length equals 16 residues. V was pared by 3 bases and J by 0 bases, with 2 bases of the junction left unmatched. The V gene's germline CDR1 is KGHSH and CDR2 LQKENI. CDR3 bases read: TGTGCCAGCTCACCGACAGGGGGGGCAACTAATGAAAAA. Translation gives CASSPTGGATNEK. In full, the CDR3 is CASSPTGGATNEKLFF.

CDR3 DNA, as far as it was read: TGTGCCAGCAGCTCACTCCGGGACAGGGTT. It yields the protein CASSSLRDRV. The full CDR3 protein reads CASSSLRDRVQYF. V gene TRBV7-9 combines with J gene TRBJ2-4; 9 positions match TRBD1. The read stops 3 residues short of the end of the CDR3; the missing end is completed from the germline J gene. Germline lookup yields CDR1 SEHNR and CDR2 FQNEAQ (reference sequence). The length of the CDR3 is 13 residues.

Worth noting for this clone: The CDR3 extends 3 residues past the end of the read, so its final part is completed from the germline J gene. The chain links TRBV10-3 to TRBJ2-3; D might be TRBD1 (5 bases). CDR3 length: 13 amino acids. Germline V lookup: CDR1 ENHRY, CDR2 SYGVKD. V was trimmed by 7 bases and J by 0 bases, leaving 8 bases between them. CDR3 protein: CAIMGLSTDTQYF. CDR3 bases read: TGTGCCATCATGGGGCTCAGCACAGATACG.

Regarding this clone: The CDR3 end falls 3 residues outside the read, so it is completed with the germline J gene. The chain links TRBV7-2 to TRBJ1-5; tentatively, D is TRBD1 (5 bases). This CDR3 comprises 13 residues. Germline V gene sequence: CDR1 SGHTA, CDR2 FQGNSA. Deletions cut 1 base from V and 8 bases from J, with 9 bases between. The CDR3 loop reads CASSLDGGKPQHF. The sequenced CDR3 bases are TGTGCCAGCAGCTTAGACGGGGGAAAGCCC. The whole variable domain, remainder taken from reference TRBV7-2 and TRBJ1-5, is GAGVSQSPSNKVTEKGKDVELRCDPISGHTALYWYRQSLGQGLEFLIYFQGNSAPDKSGLPSDRFSAERTGGSVSTLTIQRTQQEDSAVYLCASSLDGGKPQHFGDGTRLSIL.

Of note for this clone: The CDR3 end is not reached by the read, which stops 3 residues before it; the germline J gene fills it in. The chain uses TRBV6-2 or TRBV6-3 and TRBJ2-4; D tentatively fits TRBD1 or TRBD2 (5 bases each). Trimming took 6 bases from V and 2 from J, leaving 11 bases between them. Germline CDR1 is MNHEY and CDR2 is SVGEGT. The CDR3 spans 14 residues. The covered CDR3 bases are TGTGCCAGCAGCCCAGAGGGGACCAAAAACATT. This gives the protein CASSPEGTKNI. In full, the CDR3 is CASSPEGTKNIQYF.

With respect to this clone: The missing CDR3 end, 3 residues past where the read stops, is filled in from the germline J gene. The chain uses TRBV7-2 and TRBJ1-2; D is unclear. V dropped 2 bases and J dropped 4 bases, with 11 bases sitting between them. This CDR3 region has 14 residues. Germline CDR1 reads SGHTA; CDR2 reads FQGNSA. Partial CDR3 DNA: TGTGCCAGCAGCTTAAGCCGCACGGGCTATGGC. Translation gives CASSLSRTGYG. The full CDR3 protein reads CASSLSRTGYGYTF.

Of note for this clone: The missing CDR3 end, 3 residues past where the read stops, is filled in from the germline J gene. The rearrangement uses TRBV20-1 and TRBJ2-1, with 7 bases that match TRBD1. The V segment lost 8 bases and the J segment 8 bases; nucleotides outside the gene matches: 18. Germline V gene lookup returns CDR1 DFQATT and CDR2 SNEGSKA (reference sequence). This CDR3 is built from 15 residues. The CDR3 loop is CSTPRPGQRMYEQFF. The DNA read from the CDR3 is TGCAGTACGCCAAGACCGGGACAGCGTATGTATGAG.